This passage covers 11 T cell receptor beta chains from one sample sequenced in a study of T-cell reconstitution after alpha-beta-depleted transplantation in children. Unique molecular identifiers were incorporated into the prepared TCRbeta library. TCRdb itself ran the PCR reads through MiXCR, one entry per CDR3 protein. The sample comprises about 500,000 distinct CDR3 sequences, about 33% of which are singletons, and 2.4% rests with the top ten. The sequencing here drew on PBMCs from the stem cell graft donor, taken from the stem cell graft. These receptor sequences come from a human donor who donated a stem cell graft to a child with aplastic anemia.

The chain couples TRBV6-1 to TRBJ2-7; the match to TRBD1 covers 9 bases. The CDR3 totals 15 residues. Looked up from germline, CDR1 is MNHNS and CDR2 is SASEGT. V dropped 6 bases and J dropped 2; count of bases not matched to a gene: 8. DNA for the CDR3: TGTGCCAGCAGCCCTTCCCGACAGGGGGCCTACGAGCAGTACTTC. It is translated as CASSPSRQGAYEQYF.

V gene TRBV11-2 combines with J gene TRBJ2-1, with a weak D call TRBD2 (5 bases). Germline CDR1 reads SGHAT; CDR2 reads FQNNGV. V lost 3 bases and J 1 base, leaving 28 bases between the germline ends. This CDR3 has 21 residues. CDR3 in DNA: TGTGCCAGCAGCTTCCCGACCGGTGCTAGCTATTCGGGTCCGTCCTACAATGAGCAGTTCTTC. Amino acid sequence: CASSFPTGASYSGPSYNEQFF.

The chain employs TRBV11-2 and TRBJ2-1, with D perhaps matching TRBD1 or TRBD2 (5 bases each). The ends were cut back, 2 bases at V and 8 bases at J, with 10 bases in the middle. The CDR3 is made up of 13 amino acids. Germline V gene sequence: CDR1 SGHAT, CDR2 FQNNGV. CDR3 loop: CASSLPGSDEQFF. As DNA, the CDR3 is TGTGCCAGCAGCTTACCAGGGAGCGATGAGCAGTTCTTC.

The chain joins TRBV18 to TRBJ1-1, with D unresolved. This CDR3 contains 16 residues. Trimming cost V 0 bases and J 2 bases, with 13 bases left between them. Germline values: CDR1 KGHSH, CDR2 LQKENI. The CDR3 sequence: CASSPPAPGFNTEAFF. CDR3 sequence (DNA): TGTGCCAGCTCACCACCGGCACCCGGGTTTAACACTGAAGCTTTCTTT.

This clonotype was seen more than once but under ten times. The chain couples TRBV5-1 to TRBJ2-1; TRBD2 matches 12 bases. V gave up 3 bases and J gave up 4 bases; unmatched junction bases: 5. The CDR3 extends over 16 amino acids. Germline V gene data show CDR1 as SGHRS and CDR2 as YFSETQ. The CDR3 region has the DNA TGCGCCAGCAGCTCACGGACTAGCGGGACGTACAATGAGCAGTTCTTC. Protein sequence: CASSSRTSGTYNEQFF.

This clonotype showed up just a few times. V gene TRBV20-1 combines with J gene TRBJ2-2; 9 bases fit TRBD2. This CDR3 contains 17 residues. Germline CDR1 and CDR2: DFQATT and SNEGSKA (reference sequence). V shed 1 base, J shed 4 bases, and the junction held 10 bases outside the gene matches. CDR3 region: CSARGGVAGDITGELFF. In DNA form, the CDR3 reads TGCAGTGCTAGAGGAGGAGTAGCGGGAGACATCACCGGGGAGCTGTTTTTT.

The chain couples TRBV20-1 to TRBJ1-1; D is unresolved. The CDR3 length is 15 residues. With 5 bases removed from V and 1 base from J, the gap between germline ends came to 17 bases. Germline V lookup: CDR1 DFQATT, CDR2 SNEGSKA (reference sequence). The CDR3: CSASHGRAGNTEAFF. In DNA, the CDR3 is TGCAGTGCTTCCCACGGAAGAGCGGGGAACACTGAAGCTTTCTTT.

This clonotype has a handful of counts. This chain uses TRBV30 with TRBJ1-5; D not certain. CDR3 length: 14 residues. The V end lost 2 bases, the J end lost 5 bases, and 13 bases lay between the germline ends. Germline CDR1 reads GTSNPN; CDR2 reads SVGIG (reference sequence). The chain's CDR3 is CAWSKSLGDQPQHF. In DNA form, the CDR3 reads TGTGCCTGGAGTAAATCGTTGGGAGATCAGCCCCAGCATTTT.

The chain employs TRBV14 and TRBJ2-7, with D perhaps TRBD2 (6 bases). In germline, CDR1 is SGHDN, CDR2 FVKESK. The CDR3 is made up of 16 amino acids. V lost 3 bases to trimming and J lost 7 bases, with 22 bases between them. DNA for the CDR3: TGTGCCAGCAGCCAGCGTGGGTTCGGCGGGAACTGGGAGCAGTACTTC. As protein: CASSQRGFGGNWEQYF. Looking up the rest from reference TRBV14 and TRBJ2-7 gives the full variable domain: EAGVTQFPSHSVIEKGQTVTLRCDPISGHDNLYWYRRVMGKEIKFLLHFVKESKQDESGMPNNRFLAERTGGTYSTLKVQPAELEDSGVYFCASSQRGFGGNWEQYFGPGTRLTVT.

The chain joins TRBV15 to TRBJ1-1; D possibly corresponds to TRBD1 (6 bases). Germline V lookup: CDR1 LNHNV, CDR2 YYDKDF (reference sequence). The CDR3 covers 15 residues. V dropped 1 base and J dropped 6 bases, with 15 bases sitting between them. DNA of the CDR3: TGTGCCACCAGCAGAGTACAGGGCCCGCCTTCTGAAGCTTTCTTT. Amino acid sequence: CATSRVQGPPSEAFF.

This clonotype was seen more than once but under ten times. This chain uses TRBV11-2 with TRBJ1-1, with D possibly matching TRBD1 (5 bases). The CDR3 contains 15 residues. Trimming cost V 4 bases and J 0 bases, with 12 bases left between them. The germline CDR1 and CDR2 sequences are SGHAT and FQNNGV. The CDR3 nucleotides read TGTGCCAGCAGCTCGAAACAGGTCCTGAACACTGAAGCTTTCTTT. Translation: CASSSKQVLNTEAFF.